What follows describes a single TCR beta chain. What it recognizes is unknown. Using immunoSEQ multiplex PCR, the repertoire was profiled, and TCRdb retains in-frame clones only, with some absent. There are roughly 110,000 clones in the sample; approximately 90% occur only once, and about 8.1% lies in the top ten. The sample originates from a study of T cell responses to AZD1222 COVID-19 vaccine. Findings and limits, study-wide: Among vaccine-associated CD4 TCRs, coverage spanned spike, with dominance at 160-218 and 743-854. Repertoire collection took place solely once the T cell response had peaked. The reported proportion of spike-specific TCRs targeting unmutated variant regions was nearly half.

The V gene lost 0 bases and the J gene lost 4 bases, with 7 bases spanning the gap. The length of the CDR3 is 13 residues. The germline CDR1 and CDR2 sequences are GTSNPN and SVGIG (reference sequence). The chain carries TRBV30 and TRBJ1-5; D ambiguous. The sequence was collected from an adult who received the AZD1222 COVID-19 vaccine. Source: peripheral blood, taken 28 days after the second AZD1222 dose. This chain's CDR3 is CAWSVNGNQPQHF. The CDR3 DNA reads TGTGCCTGGAGTGTAAACGGAAATCAGCCCCAGCATTTT.